These T cell receptor beta chains were read from a single sample in a study of tumor and adjacent non-tumor tissue in lung cancer. One entry per CDR3 protein, called by TCRdb with MiXCR from the multiplex PCR reads. The data contain 81,000 or so distinct CDR3 sequences, approximately 81% of them singletons. The sample taken for sequencing was distant non-tumor lung tissue. The receptors come from a man aged 55 to 70 with non-small cell lung cancer. The CDR3 runs from the conserved cysteine through the conserved F or W. A D gene is named only where the DNA matches it firmly. Expanded clones are given a class, and other clones once, few, many or no size at all.

CDR3nt	CDR3aa	d_gene	abundance	v_gene	j_gene
TGTGCCAGCAGCCCTCACCGGGAGGCGTCTGAAAAACTGTTTTTC	CASSPHREASEKLFF	.	.	TRBV11-1	TRBJ1-4
TGTGCCAGCGCCGCTGCGGGAGCCAAAAACATTCAATACTTC	CASAAAGAKNIQYF	TRBD2	.	TRBV7-2	TRBJ2-4
TGTGCCAGCAGCACTTCTAGCGGGGTGGCTCTGGAGCAGTACTTC	CASSTSSGVALEQYF	TRBD2	once	TRBV11-2	TRBJ2-7
TGTGCCAGCAACCCTACAGGGGTGGACACTGAAGCTTGCTTT	CASNPTGVDTEACF	TRBD1	.	TRBV5-6	TRBJ1-1
TGTGCCGGCAGACTAGCGGGCGGGAGCCATGAGCAGTTCTTC	CAGRLAGGSHEQFF	TRBD2	.	TRBV6-5	TRBJ2-1
TGCAGGTCGGGACATTTGAATACTAAAGCTTTCTTT	CRSGHLNTKAFF	.	once	TRBV20-1	TRBJ1-1
TGTGTCAGCAACCAAGTTGGGGGGACAGGGAACTACGAGCACTACTTC	CVSNQVGGTGNYEHYF	TRBD1	.	TRBV4-2	TRBJ2-7
TGTAGTGCTAGAGCTGAAAGGACTAGCTTAAATTTCGATGAGCAGTTCTTC	CSARAERTSLNFDEQFF	TRBD2	.	TRBV20-1	TRBJ2-1
TGTGCCAGCAGTCCGGCGGACGGAATTCCCGACTTC	CASSPADGIPDF	.	many	TRBV12-3/TRBV12-4	TRBJ2-7
TGCAGTGCTCCCTCTCCGGGACGAGTGGGAGGCTCCTACAATGAGCAGTTCTTC	CSAPSPGRVGGSYNEQFF	.	.	TRBV20-1	TRBJ2-1
TGTGCCAGCAGCCTGAGGGCAGGGACGGGCTACGAGCAGTACTTC	CASSLRAGTGYEQYF	.	.	TRBV6-5	TRBJ2-7
TGTGCCAGCAGTCAATCGGGACAAGGGAGCACGGATACGCAGTATTTT	CASSQSGQGSTDTQYF	.	once	TRBV11-3	TRBJ2-3
TGCAGTGCTAGGGACCTATATGAGCAGCACTTC	CSARDLYEQHF	.	.	TRBV20-1	TRBJ2-7